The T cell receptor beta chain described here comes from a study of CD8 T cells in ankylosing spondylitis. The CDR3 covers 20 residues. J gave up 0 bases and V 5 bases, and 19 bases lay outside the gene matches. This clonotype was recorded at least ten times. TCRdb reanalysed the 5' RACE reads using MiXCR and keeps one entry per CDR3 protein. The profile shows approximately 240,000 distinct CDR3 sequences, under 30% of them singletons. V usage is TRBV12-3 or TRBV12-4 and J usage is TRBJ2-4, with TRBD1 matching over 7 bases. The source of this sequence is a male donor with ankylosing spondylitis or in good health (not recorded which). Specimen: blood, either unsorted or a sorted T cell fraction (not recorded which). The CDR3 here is CASSQTPGQLLKLAKNIQYF. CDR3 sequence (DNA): TGTGCCAGCAGTCAGACCCCGGGACAGCTCCTCAAACTAGCCAAAAACATTCAGTACTTC.